This entry describes one T cell receptor beta chain. This record belongs to a study of blood T cell repertoires in COVID-19. Overall study: Collection of acute and convalescent COVID-19 samples took place in the United States, Italy and Spain. The cDNA or gDNA used as material had been derived from T cells, B-cell-depleted T cells, or PBMCs.

Authors' processing steps: Cell counts per sample came from amplifying reference gene primers. Profiling relied on immunoSEQ multiplex PCR, and the TCRdb table lists in-frame clones only, not all of them. That table furnishes V, J and clone size, whereas the DNA furnished D and trimming. The table has 190,000 or so clones, approximately 90% seen once. Input material: peripheral blood. This sequence originates from a woman aged 30 to 39 with active or convalescent COVID-19.

Written as DNA, the CDR3 is TGTGCCAGCAATCAGCGGGGGCGCACAGATACGCAGTATTTT. It yields the protein CASNQRGRTDTQYF. The chain links TRBV3-1 (or the pseudogene TRBV3-2) to TRBJ2-3; 8 positions match TRBD2. The junction had 4 bases not matched to a gene; V was cut back by 7 bases and J by 1 base. Germline values: CDR1 LGHDT, CDR2 YNNKEL (reference sequence). The CDR3 has 14 amino acids.